These 9 T cell receptor beta chains originate from one sample sequenced in a study of shared clonotypes between healthy human individuals. The protocol was immunoSEQ multiplex PCR, while the TCRdb copy is restricted to in-frame clones and leaves out a portion. The table has about 1,500,000 clones, roughly 96% seen once. Sequencing was done on a sample of naive CD4+ T cells sorted from blood. Indicated subset: CD45RA+ positively selected. The receptors here all came from a man younger than 45 in good health.

The J gene is TRBJ1-1, the V gene TRBV7-3, with a weak D call TRBD1 (5 bases). The CDR3 runs to 14 residues. Germline assignment: CDR1 SGHTA and CDR2 FQGTGA. V lost 4 bases and J lost 0, with 9 bases in between. The CDR3 DNA reads as TGTGCCAGCAGCTCGCAGGGAATGAACACTGAAGCTTTCTTT. Protein: CASSSQGMNTEAFF.

The V gene is TRBV6-5, the J gene TRBJ2-7; TRBD1 is a possible D gene (6 bases). CDR1 and CDR2 (germline): MNHEY, SVGAGI. CDR3 size: 14 residues. Trimming took off 2 bases at V and 3 bases at J, with 11 bases between the two ends. CDR3 DNA: TGTGCCAGCAGTTACACTTCGGACAGCTACGAGCAGTACTTC. Its translation is CASSYTSDSYEQYF.

Comment on this clone: The same CDR3 arises from other DNA sequences in this sample as well. The chain employs TRBV19 and TRBJ2-3; D is uncertain. Germline values: CDR1 LNHDA, CDR2 SQIVND (reference sequence). This CDR3 is built from 13 residues. The germline V and J ends were trimmed by 3 bases and 3 bases, with 7 bases remaining between them. This CDR3 is CASSIWGTDTQYF. The CDR3 DNA reads TGTGCCAGTAGTATTTGGGGTACAGATACGCAGTATTTT.

This rearrangement joins TRBV7-9 to TRBJ1-5; 8 bases match TRBD1. V dropped 0 bases and J dropped 2; count of bases not matched to a gene: 6. Germline-derived CDR1 and CDR2 are SEHNR and FQNEAQ (reference sequence). There are 17 residues in the CDR3. The CDR3: CASSLAQGAGGNQPQHF. The CDR3 nucleotides are TGTGCCAGCAGCTTAGCCCAGGGGGCCGGCGGCAATCAGCCCCAGCATTTT. The full variable domain, rest sourced from reference TRBV7-9 and TRBJ1-5, is DTGVSQNPRHKITKRGQNVTFRCDPISEHNRLYWYRQTLGQGPEFLTYFQNEAQLEKSRLLSDRFSAERPKGSFSTLEIQRTEQGDSAMYLCASSLAQGAGGNQPQHFGDGTRLSIL.

J is TRBJ2-2 and V is TRBV11-2; TRBD2 matches 11 bases. The germline CDR1 and CDR2 sequences are SGHAT and FQNNGV. Unmatched junction bases numbered 4, after V lost 5 bases and J lost 5 bases. The CDR3 has 15 residues. The chain's CDR3 is CASSLRLAGTGELFF. DNA for the CDR3: TGTGCCAGCAGCCTCCGACTAGCGGGAACCGGGGAGCTGTTTTTT.

CDR3 amino acids: CASSLSGGRQYF. The CDR3 DNA reads as TGTGCCAGCAGTTTATCGGGGGGGAGGCAGTACTTC. This rearrangement joins TRBV28 to TRBJ2-7, with 8 bases lining up with TRBD2. Looked up from germline, CDR1 is MDHEN and CDR2 is SYDVKM. CDR3 size: 12 residues. J was trimmed by 9 bases and V by 1 base; bases with no gene match: 2.

This clone was detected only once. Germline is not matched at one junction end, which may reflect a read error. The chain recombines TRBV7-8 with TRBJ1-1; D perhaps matches TRBD1 (6 bases). The CDR3 sequence is 14 residues long. Germline V CDR1 and CDR2: SGHVS, FQNEAQ. The CDR3: CVSSLVRGGAEAFF. DNA of the CDR3: TGTGTCAGCAGCTTAGTTCGAGGGGGGGCTGAAGCTTTCTTT.

This sequence joins TRBV5-1 and TRBJ2-1; D call uncertain. Trimming shortened V by 0 bases and J by 14 bases, and 24 bases separated the two germline ends. The CDR3 has 16 residues. Germline loops: CDR1 SGHRS, CDR2 YFSETQ. The CDR3 nucleotides are TGCGCCAGCAGCTTGGAGGGATTGTTGCCGAAGTCCCCGGAGTTCTTC. It specifies CASSLEGLLPKSPEFF.

The chain joins TRBV29-1 to TRBJ2-1; 9 nucleotides match TRBD1. CDR1 and CDR2 from the germline V gene are SQVTM and ANQGSEA. The CDR3 has 14 residues. Trimming took 4 bases from V and 12 from J; bases not matched to a gene: 13. The chain's CDR3 is CSVGDRALGLGQFF. The CDR3 DNA follows: TGCAGCGTTGGGGACAGGGCGCTGGGTTTAGGGCAGTTCTTC.